The clone carrying this TCR beta chain turned up a few times. No antigen is known for it. The junction differs from germline at one of its ends, possibly a read error. The CDR3 contains 14 residues. The germline CDR1 and CDR2 sequences are SQVTM and ANQGSEA. The library was built from roughly 400 ng RNA with molecular barcoded adaptors for alpha/delta and beta/gamma chains. TCRdb reprocessed the reads with MiXCR, giving one entry per CDR3 protein. Among approximately 58,000 distinct CDR3 sequences listed, about 20% were seen once. Bone marrow was sampled from every patient at the time of active disease. The sample is drawn from a study of read filtering for tumor transcriptome and immune sequencing. Study-wide background: R-ISS stage counts were eight or nine for I, about 15 for II, 7 for III. Findings and limits, study-wide: Approximately 80% of IR-seq clonotypes had one read, totaling about 4% of reads; RNA-seq: approximately 75% and 45%.

The V gene is TRBV29-1, the J gene TRBJ2-2, with TRBD1 as a possible D gene (6 bases). The TCR originated in a donor over 35 with multiple myeloma. Sequences were obtained from a population of CD138-negative cells sorted from bone marrow. Here the CDR3 reads CSARGQSNAGELFF. DNA for the CDR3: TGCAGCGCCCGCGGACAGTCGAACGCCGGGGAGCTGTTTTTT.